The 22 T cell receptor beta chains given below trace back to one sample, sequenced in a study of neurological immune-mediated disorders. TCRdb redid the calling of the 5' RACE reads with MiXCR, one entry per CDR3 protein. The sample lists tens of thousands of distinct CDR3 sequences; under 15% were seen once. Specified time point: longitudinal time-point 2. Sequenced: PBMCs. These receptor sequences come from a female donor with HTLV-1-associated myelopathy (HAM/TSP).

A remark on this clonotype: A much larger clone sits a single nucleotide away, making a read error possible. V usage is TRBV10-3 and J usage is TRBJ2-2; D possibly uses TRBD1 or TRBD2 (5 bases each). The CDR3 totals 14 residues. Germline CDR1 ENHRY, CDR2 SYGVKD. This chain's CDR3 is CAVSRDGNTGELFF. The CDR3 bases are TGTGCCGTCAGCAGGGACGGGAACACCGGGGAGCTGTTTTTT.

This clonotype was seen at least ten times. The rearrangement uses TRBV20-1 and TRBJ1-1, with TRBD1 matching over 8 bases. J lost 5 bases, V lost 3 bases, and 2 bases had no gene match. The length of the CDR3 is 12 residues. Germline-derived CDR1 and CDR2 are DFQATT and SNEGSKA (reference sequence). The CDR3: CSARDRVTEAFF. The CDR3 region has the DNA TGCAGTGCTAGGGACAGGGTAACTGAAGCTTTCTTT.

This clonotype was seen many times. As DNA, the CDR3 is TGTGCCAGCAGCTCCCGGACTAGCGGGGGGAACTTTACCTACGAGCAGTACTTC. Translating it yields CASSSRTSGGNFTYEQYF. The rearrangement uses TRBV11-2 and TRBJ2-7; 14 nucleotides match TRBD2. Trimming took 4 bases from V and 2 from J; bases not matched to a gene: 10. The CDR3 covers 18 residues. CDR1 and CDR2 from the germline V gene are SGHAT and FQNNGV.

This clonotype was observed many times. The rearrangement uses TRBV27 and TRBJ2-1, with TRBD2 identical over 11 bases. J gave up 8 bases and V 5 bases, and 8 bases lay outside the gene matches. CDR3 length equals 15 residues. Germline loops: CDR1 MNHEY, CDR2 SMNVEV (reference sequence). The CDR3 region is CASSVPSGGLDEQFF. The CDR3 DNA sequence: TGTGCCAGCAGTGTCCCTAGCGGGGGGTTAGATGAGCAGTTCTTC.

This clonotype was counted ten times or more. V usage is TRBV5-1 and J usage is TRBJ1-2, with 10 bases matching TRBD1. Germline V lookup: CDR1 SGHRS, CDR2 YFSETQ. The CDR3 has 16 amino acids. Trimming cost V 3 bases and J 8 bases; bases outside gene matches: 13. CDR3 sequence reads: CASSWGQGIGGGGYTF. As DNA, the CDR3 is TGCGCCAGCAGCTGGGGACAGGGGATTGGTGGTGGAGGCTACACCTTC.

This clonotype was picked up many times. The V gene is TRBV20-1, the J gene TRBJ1-1; D call uncertain. This CDR3 is 13 amino acids long. Looked up from germline, CDR1 is DFQATT and CDR2 is SNEGSKA (reference sequence). V dropped 3 bases and J dropped 7 bases, with 15 bases sitting between them. This chain's CDR3 is CSASSLVDGEAFF. The CDR3, as DNA: TGCAGTGCTAGTAGCCTCGTCGACGGTGAAGCTTTCTTT.

This clonotype was seen repeatedly, ten times or more. The rearrangement uses TRBV7-2 and TRBJ2-3; no reliable D call. CDR1 and CDR2 (germline): SGHTA, FQGNSA. The CDR3 is 13 amino acids. Trimming cost V 1 base and J 2 bases, with 4 bases left between them. As DNA, the CDR3 is TGTGCCAGCAGCTTAGTGGTCACAGATACGCAGTATTTT. Amino acid sequence: CASSLVVTDTQYF.

This clonotype was counted ten times or more. The V call is TRBV29-1, the J call TRBJ1-1; D is perhaps TRBD1 (6 bases). The CDR3 is 14 residues long. Germline CDR1 SQVTM, CDR2 ANQGSEA. V lost 7 bases, J lost 4 bases, and 19 bases lay in between. The DNA for the CDR3 is TGCAGCGCCCCCGGCGGGGGGCCCAGCACTGAAGCTTTCTTT. This codes for CSAPGGGPSTEAFF. Based on the CDR3 plus reference TRBV29-1 and TRBJ1-1, the full variable domain is SAVISQKPSRDICQRGTSLTIQCQVDSQVTMMFWYRQQPGQSLTLIATANQGSEATYESGFVIDKFPISRPNLTFSTLTVSNMSPEDSSIYLCSAPGGGPSTEAFFGQGTRLTVV.

The table lists this clonotype with many counts. The rearrangement uses TRBV11-2 and TRBJ2-7, with 11 positions matching TRBD1. Germline trimming cut 3 bases from V and 3 bases from J; bases unmatched to any gene: 1. The CDR3 covers 14 residues. The germline V gene encodes CDR1 SGHAT and CDR2 FQNNGV. The CDR3, as DNA: TGTGCCAGCAGCTTGGGGACAGGGGGCTACGAGCAGTACTTC. This gives the protein CASSLGTGGYEQYF.

A word on this clonotype: One junction end disagrees with the germline gene, perhaps due to a read error. The chain links TRBV5-1 to TRBJ2-7; 9 nucleotides line up with TRBD1. Germline V gene lookup returns CDR1 SGHRS and CDR2 YFSETQ. There are 14 residues in the CDR3. CDR3 protein: CANSIGQGSDEQYF. CDR3 bases: TGTGCCAACAGCATCGGACAGGGGAGCGACGAGCAGTACTTC.

Regarding this clonotype: A much larger clone lies one base from this, so it may be a read error. The chain combines TRBV28 with TRBJ1-1; 9 bases map to TRBD1. The CDR3 runs to 14 residues. The ends lost 6 bases at V and 1 base at J; junction bases unmatched: 3. CDR1 and CDR2 (germline): MDHEN, SYDVKM. The CDR3 nucleotides read TGTGCCAGCAGCCCGGGACAGGGGAACACTGAAGCTTTCTTT. Translated, it gives CASSPGQGNTEAFF. Full variable domain (rest looked up from reference TRBV28 and TRBJ1-1): DVKVTQSSRYLVKRTGEKVFLECVQDMDHENMFWYRQDPGLGLRLIYFSYDVKMKEKGDIPEGYSVSREKKERFSLILESASTNQTSMYLCASSPGQGNTEAFFGQGTRLTVV.

On this clonotype: Since a much larger clone is just one base distant, this may be a read error. J is TRBJ2-5 and V is TRBV11-1, with 7 bases matching TRBD1. The V gene's germline CDR1 is SGHAT and CDR2 FQDESV (reference sequence). CDR3 length: 15 amino acids. The DNA for the CDR3 is TGTACCAGCAGTTCAATTGGGACAGACCAAGAGACCCAGTACTTC. Translated: CTSSSIGTDQETQYF.

This clonotype was seen at least ten times. The chain is built from TRBV5-1 and TRBJ1-1; weak D call: TRBD1 (6 bases). The CDR3 has 15 residues. Germline V gene data show CDR1 as SGHRS and CDR2 as YFSETQ. The V gene lost 3 bases and the J gene lost 6 bases, with 18 bases spanning the gap. CDR3 bases: TGCGCCAGCAGCTGGGGAACAGGGTTTGACGCTGAAGCTTTCTTT. Translating it yields CASSWGTGFDAEAFF.

The sample holds many counts of this clonotype. One end of the junction varies from germline; a read error may be responsible. The chain recombines TRBV15 with TRBJ2-3, with 10 nucleotides matching TRBD2. The length of the CDR3 is 17 residues. Germline-derived CDR1 and CDR2 are LNHNV and YYDKDF (reference sequence). In nucleotides, the CDR3 is TGTGCTACCAGCAGAGAGAAGCTAGCGGGGGCTCCCAATACGCAGTATTTT. As protein: CATSREKLAGAPNTQYF.

This clonotype was counted at least ten times. The CDR3 nucleotides read TGCGCCAGCAGCTTGGAGGGACACAACACCGGGGAGCTGTTTTTT. This sequence encodes CASSLEGHNTGELFF. The chain couples TRBV5-1 to TRBJ2-2, with D possibly being TRBD1 (6 bases). The CDR3 runs to 15 residues. In germline, CDR1 is SGHRS, CDR2 YFSETQ. Trimming took 0 bases from V and 2 from J, leaving 8 bases between them.

V gene TRBV2 combines with J gene TRBJ2-5; weak D call: TRBD2 (6 bases). CDR1 is SNHLY and CDR2 is FYNNEI in the germline V gene. V lost 8 bases, J lost 6 bases, and 19 bases lay in between. CDR3 size: 14 residues. Here the CDR3 reads CASLTGGVGKTQYF. DNA for the CDR3: TGTGCCAGCCTCACCGGGGGTGTGGGAAAGACCCAGTACTTC.

Worth noting for this clonotype: This may arise from a read error, as a much more abundant clone is one base away. The J gene is TRBJ1-1, the V gene TRBV20-1; possibly TRBD1 for D (6 bases). Per germline, CDR1 DFQATT and CDR2 SNEGSKA (reference sequence). The CDR3 sequence is 16 residues long. V was cut by 7 bases and J by 2 bases, with 23 bases left in between. The CDR3 spells CSVSGLWGRANTEAFF. CDR3 nucleotides: TGCAGTGTATCGGGACTGTGGGGGCGGGCTAACACTGAAGCTTTCTTT.

Worth noting for this clonotype: Possible read error: a much larger clone is one base away. The chain links TRBV11-2 to TRBJ2-1; D unclear. The CDR3 loop spans 11 amino acids. In germline, CDR1 is SGHAT, CDR2 FQNNGV. The CDR3 DNA reads TGTGCCACCAGCAGCGACCGTTTGCAGTTCTTC. Encoded protein: CATSSDRLQFF. The variable domain in full, with the rest retrieved from reference TRBV11-2 and TRBJ2-1, is EAGVAQSPRYKIIEKRQSVAFWCNPISGHATLYWYQQILGQGPKLLIQFQNNGVVDDSQLPKDRFSAERLKGVDSTLKIQPAKLEDSAVYLCATSSDRLQFFGPGTRLTVL.

This clonotype came up many times. The chain recombines TRBV11-2 with TRBJ2-2; possibly TRBD2 for D (5 bases). Deletions cut 3 bases from V and 6 bases from J, with 8 bases between. Per the germline V gene, CDR1 is SGHAT and CDR2 is FQNNGV. The CDR3 totals 13 residues. The chain's CDR3 is CASSLAGPGELFF. The CDR3 DNA sequence: TGTGCCAGCAGCTTGGCGGGCCCCGGGGAGCTGTTTTTT.

This clonotype has a count of ten or more. CDR3 nucleotide sequence: TGTGCCAGCAGCTTAGAATATGGGTACGGCATTCAGTACTTC. Encoded protein: CASSLEYGYGIQYF. The chain recombines TRBV7-2 with TRBJ2-4; D is unclear. Looked up from germline, CDR1 is SGHTA and CDR2 is FQGNSA. CDR3 length: 14 amino acids. V shed 1 base and J shed 9 bases, with 13 bases lying between them.

V is TRBV6-2 or TRBV6-3 and J is TRBJ2-3; D unresolved. Germline loops: CDR1 MNHEY, CDR2 SVGEGT. The germline V and J ends were trimmed by 4 bases and 2 bases, with 10 bases remaining between them. The CDR3 extends over 14 amino acids. The CDR3 DNA sequence: TGTGCCAGCAGTTCGTCGTCGGACACAGATACGCAGTATTTT. Translating gives CASSSSSDTDTQYF.

This clonotype was detected many times. The chain has TRBV7-2 and TRBJ2-5; TRBD2 agrees at 11 bases. Losses at the gene ends were 3 bases for V and 5 bases for J; bases not matched to a gene: 5. CDR1 SGHTA and CDR2 FQGNSA come from the germline V gene. The CDR3 loop spans 15 amino acids. For the CDR3, the DNA is TGTGCCAGCAGCTTTAGCGGGGGGGCAATTGAGACCCAGTACTTC. Translating it yields CASSFSGGAIETQYF.